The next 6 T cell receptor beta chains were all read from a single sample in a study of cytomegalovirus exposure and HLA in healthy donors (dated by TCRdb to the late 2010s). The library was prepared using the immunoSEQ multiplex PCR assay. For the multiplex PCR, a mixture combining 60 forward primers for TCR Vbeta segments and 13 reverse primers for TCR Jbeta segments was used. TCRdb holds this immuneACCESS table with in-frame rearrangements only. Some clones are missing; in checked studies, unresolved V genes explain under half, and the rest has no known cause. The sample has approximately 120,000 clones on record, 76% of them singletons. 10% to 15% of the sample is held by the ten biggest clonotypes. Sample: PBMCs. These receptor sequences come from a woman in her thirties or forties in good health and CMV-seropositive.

This chain's CDR3 is CASSPRRTGETGELFF. The CDR3 bases are TGTGCCAGCTCACCACGCCGGACAGGGGAGACCGGGGAGCTGTTTTTT. The V and J genes are TRBV18 and TRBJ2-2, with 9 bases fitting TRBD1. The ends lost 1 base at V and 5 bases at J; junction bases unmatched: 5. Germline CDR1 and CDR2: KGHSH and LQKENI. The CDR3 extends over 16 amino acids.

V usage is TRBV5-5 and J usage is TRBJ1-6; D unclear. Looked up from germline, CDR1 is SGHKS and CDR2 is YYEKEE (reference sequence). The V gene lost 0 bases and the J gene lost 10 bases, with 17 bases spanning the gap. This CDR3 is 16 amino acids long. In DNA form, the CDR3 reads TGTGCCAGCAGCTTGGGGATGGGCGGGAATGGGTCACCCCTCCACTTT. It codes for CASSLGMGGNGSPLHF.

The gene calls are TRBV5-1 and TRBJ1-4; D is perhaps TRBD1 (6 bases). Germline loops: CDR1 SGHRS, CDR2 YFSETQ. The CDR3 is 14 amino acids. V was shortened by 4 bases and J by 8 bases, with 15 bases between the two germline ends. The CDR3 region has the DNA TGCGCCAGCAGCCAACGGACAGACGCCGAAAAACTGTTTTTT. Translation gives CASSQRTDAEKLFF.

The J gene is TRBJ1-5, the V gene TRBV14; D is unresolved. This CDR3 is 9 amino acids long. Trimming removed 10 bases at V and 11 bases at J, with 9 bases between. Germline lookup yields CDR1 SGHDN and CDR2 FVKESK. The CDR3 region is CANLTAQHF. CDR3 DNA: TGTGCCAACCTTACAGCCCAGCATTTT.

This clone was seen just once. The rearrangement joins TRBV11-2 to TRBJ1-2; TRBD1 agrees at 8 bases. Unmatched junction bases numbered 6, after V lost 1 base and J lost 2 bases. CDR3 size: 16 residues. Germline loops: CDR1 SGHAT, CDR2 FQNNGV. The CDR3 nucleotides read TGTGCCAGCAGCTTAGCCCCCAGGGGGCTAAACTATGGCTACACCTTC. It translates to CASSLAPRGLNYGYTF.

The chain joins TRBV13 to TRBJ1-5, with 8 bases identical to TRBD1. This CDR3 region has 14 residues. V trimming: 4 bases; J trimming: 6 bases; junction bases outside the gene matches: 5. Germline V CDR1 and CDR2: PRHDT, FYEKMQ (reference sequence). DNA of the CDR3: TGTGCCAGCAGCTCCGGACAGGGAACTCAGCCCCAGCATTTT. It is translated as CASSSGQGTQPQHF.